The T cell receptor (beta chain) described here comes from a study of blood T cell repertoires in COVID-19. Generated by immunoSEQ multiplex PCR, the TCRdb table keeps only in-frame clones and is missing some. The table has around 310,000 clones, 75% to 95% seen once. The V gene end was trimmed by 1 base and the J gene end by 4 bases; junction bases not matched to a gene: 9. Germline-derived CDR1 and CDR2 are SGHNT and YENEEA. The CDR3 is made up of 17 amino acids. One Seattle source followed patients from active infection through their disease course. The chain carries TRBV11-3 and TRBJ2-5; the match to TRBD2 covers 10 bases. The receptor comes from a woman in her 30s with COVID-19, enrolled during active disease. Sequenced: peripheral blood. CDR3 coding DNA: TGTGCCAGCAGCTTAGGAGGGGAGCGGGAGGGCTCAGAGACCCAGTACTTC. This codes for CASSLGGEREGSETQYF.